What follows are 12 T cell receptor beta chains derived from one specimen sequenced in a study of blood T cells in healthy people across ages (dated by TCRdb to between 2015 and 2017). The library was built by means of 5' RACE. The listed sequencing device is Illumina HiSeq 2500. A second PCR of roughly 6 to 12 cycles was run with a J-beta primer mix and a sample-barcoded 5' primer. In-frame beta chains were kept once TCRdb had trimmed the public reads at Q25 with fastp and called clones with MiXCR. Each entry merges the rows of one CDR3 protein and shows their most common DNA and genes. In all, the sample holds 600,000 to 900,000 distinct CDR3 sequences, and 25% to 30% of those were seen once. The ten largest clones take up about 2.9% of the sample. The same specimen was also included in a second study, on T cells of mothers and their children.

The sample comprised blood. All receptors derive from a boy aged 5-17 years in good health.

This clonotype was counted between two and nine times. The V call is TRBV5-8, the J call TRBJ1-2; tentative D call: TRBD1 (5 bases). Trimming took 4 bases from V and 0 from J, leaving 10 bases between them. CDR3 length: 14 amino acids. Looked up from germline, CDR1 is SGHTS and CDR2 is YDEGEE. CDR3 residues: CASSQGIANYGYTF. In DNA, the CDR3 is TGTGCCAGCAGCCAGGGTATAGCTAACTATGGCTACACCTTC. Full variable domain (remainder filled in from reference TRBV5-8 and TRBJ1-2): EAGVTQSPTHLIKTRGQQATLRCSPISGHTSVYWYQQALGLGLQFLLWYDEGEERNRGNFPPRFSGRQFPNYSSELNVNALELEDSALYLCASSQGIANYGYTFGSGTRLTVV.

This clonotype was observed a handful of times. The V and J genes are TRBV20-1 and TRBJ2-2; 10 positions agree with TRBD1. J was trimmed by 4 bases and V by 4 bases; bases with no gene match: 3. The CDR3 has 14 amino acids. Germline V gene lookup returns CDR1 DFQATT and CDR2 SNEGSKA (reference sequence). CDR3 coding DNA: TGCAGTGCTACCAGGACAGGGGGCACCGGGGAGCTGTTTTTT. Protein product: CSATRTGGTGELFF.

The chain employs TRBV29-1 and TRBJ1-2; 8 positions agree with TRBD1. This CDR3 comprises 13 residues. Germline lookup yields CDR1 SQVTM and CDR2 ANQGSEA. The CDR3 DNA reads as TGCAGTATGCGCAGGGGGCGAAAAGATGGCTACACCTTC. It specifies CSMRRGRKDGYTF.

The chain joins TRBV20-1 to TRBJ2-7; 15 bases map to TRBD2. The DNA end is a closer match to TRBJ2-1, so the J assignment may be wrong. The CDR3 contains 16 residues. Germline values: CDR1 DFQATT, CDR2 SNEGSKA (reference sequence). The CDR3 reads CSARRRGLAGGNEQFF. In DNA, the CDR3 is TGCAGTGCTAGACGAAGGGGACTAGCGGGGGGAAATGAGCAGTTCTTC.

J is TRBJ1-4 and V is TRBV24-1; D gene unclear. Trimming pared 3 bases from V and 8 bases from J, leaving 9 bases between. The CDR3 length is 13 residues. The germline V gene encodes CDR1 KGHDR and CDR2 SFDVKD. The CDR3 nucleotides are TGTGCCACCAGTGATGGGCCTTTAGAAAAACTGTTTTTT. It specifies CATSDGPLEKLFF.

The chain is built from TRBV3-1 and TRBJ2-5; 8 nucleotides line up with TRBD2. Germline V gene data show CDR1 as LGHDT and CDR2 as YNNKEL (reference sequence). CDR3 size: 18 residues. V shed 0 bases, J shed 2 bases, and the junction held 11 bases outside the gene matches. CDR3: CASSQDPSSGGWQETQYF. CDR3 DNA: TGTGCCAGCAGCCAAGACCCTTCCTCGGGGGGGTGGCAAGAGACCCAGTACTTC.

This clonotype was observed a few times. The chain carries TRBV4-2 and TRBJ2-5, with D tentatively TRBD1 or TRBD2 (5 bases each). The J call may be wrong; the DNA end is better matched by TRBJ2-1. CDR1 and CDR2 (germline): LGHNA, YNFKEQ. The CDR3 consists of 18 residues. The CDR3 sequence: CASSQGPFLGTTLYEQFF. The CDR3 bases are TGTGCCAGCAGCCAGGGTCCTTTCCTAGGGACCACTCTCTATGAGCAGTTCTTC.

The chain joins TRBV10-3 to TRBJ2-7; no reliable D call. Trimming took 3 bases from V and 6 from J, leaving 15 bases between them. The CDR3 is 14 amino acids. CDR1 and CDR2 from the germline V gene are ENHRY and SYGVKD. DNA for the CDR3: TGTGCCATCAGTGACTCGGAAGGTAGAACCGAGCAGTACTTC. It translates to CAISDSEGRTEQYF.

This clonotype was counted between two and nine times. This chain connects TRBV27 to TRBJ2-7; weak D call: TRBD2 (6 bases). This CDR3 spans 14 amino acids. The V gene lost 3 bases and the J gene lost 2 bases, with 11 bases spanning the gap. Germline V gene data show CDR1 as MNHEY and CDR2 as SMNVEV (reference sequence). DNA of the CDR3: TGTGCCAGCAGTTTTGCGGGGCGCGCCTACGAGCAGTACTTC. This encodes CASSFAGRAYEQYF.

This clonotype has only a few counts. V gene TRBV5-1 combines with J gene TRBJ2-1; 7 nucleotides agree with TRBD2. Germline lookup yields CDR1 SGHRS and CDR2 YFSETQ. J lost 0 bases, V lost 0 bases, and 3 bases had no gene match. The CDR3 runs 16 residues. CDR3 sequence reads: CASSLVAGVSYNEQFF. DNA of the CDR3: TGCGCCAGCAGCTTGGTGGCGGGGGTCTCCTACAATGAGCAGTTCTTC.

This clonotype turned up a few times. In DNA form, the CDR3 reads TGTGCCAGCAGCCAACACGGACGGGGCCGGGGCTATGGCTACACCTTC. Translated: CASSQHGRGRGYGYTF. This chain joins TRBV3-1 and TRBJ1-2; maybe TRBD1 (5 bases). CDR1 is LGHDT and CDR2 is YNNKEL in the germline V gene (reference sequence). The CDR3 runs 16 residues. V lost 2 bases to trimming and J lost 4 bases, with 17 bases between them.

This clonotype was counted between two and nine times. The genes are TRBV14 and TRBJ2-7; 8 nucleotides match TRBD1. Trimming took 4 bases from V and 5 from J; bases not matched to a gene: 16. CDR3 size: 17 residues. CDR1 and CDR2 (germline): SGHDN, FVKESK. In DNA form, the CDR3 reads TGTGCCAGCAGCCCCAGACAGGGGTCCGTCCTAGCCAACGAGCAGTACTTC. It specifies CASSPRQGSVLANEQYF. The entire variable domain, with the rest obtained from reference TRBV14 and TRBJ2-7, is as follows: EAGVTQFPSHSVIEKGQTVTLRCDPISGHDNLYWYRRVMGKEIKFLLHFVKESKQDESGMPNNRFLAERTGGTYSTLKVQPAELEDSGVYFCASSPRQGSVLANEQYFGPGTRLTVT.